This is a list of T cell receptor beta chains from one sample in a study of blood T cell repertoires in COVID-19. The data were produced by immunoSEQ multiplex PCR, yet TCRdb's version contains in-frame clones alone and is incomplete. The table shows about 170,000 clones, with 84% occurring only once. Sequencing used peripheral blood. These receptors were obtained from a woman aged 70-85 years with COVID-19, enrolled during active disease. Both conserved end residues are part of each CDR3. A D gene is named only where the DNA matches it firmly. A clone size is listed for some rows: how often the clone was seen (once, few, many), or a class if it is expanded.

. | . | TRBJ1-1 | TRBV6-5 | TGTGCCAGCAGAATTTTAATGAACACTGAAGCTTTCTTT | CASRILMNTEAFF
TRBD1 | . | TRBJ1-2 | TRBV7-3 | TGTGCCAGCAGCTTAACGGGGACAGGCGGCGGCTACACCTTC | CASSLTGTGGGYTF
TRBD1 | . | TRBJ1-2 | TRBV28 | TGTGCCAGCAGACTAAGTAGGGCAGGGGGCTTTCATGGCTACACCTTC | CASRLSRAGGFHGYTF
TRBD2 | . | TRBJ2-5 | TRBV4-1 | TGCGCCAGCAGCCCCCTAGCGGGGGGGCAAGAGACCCAGTACTTC | CASSPLAGGQETQYF
TRBD1 | . | TRBJ1-2 | TRBV5-8 | TGTGCCAGCAGCTTGGATTGGGACAGGGGCTATGGCTACACCTTC | CASSLDWDRGYGYTF
TRBD2 | once | TRBJ2-1 | TRBV7-2 | TGTGCCAGCAGCCTCCGGACTAGCGCGAATGAGCAGTTCTTC | CASSLRTSANEQFF
TRBD2 | . | TRBJ2-7 | TRBV18 | TGTGCCAGCTCACCACTCGGTCTAGCGGGAGCTGCGTACGAGCAGTACTTC | CASSPLGLAGAAYEQYF
. | . | TRBJ2-7 | TRBV7-2 | TGTGCCAGCAGCTTAGATCGGGGGTACGAGCAGTACTTC | CASSLDRGYEQYF
TRBD2 | . | TRBJ2-3 | TRBV4-1 | TGCGCCAGCAAACCTAGTAGACTAGCGGACACAGATACGCAGTATTTT | CASKPSRLADTDTQYF
. | . | TRBJ2-1 | TRBV3-1/TRBV3-2 | TGTGCCAGCAGCCAAGAGGGTAGACGAGGTAATGAGCAGTTCTTC | CASSQEGRRGNEQFF
. | . | TRBJ2-7 | TRBV28 | TGTGCCAGCAGTTTAGCAGGGGGGTTCTACGAGCAGTACTTC | CASSLAGGFYEQYF
TRBD1 | . | TRBJ1-2 | TRBV3-1/TRBV3-2 | TGTGCCAGCAGCCAACAGGGGGGCTATGGCTACACCTTC | CASSQQGGYGYTF
TRBD2 | . | TRBJ2-3 | TRBV10-3 | TGTGCCATCAGTGAAATTAGCGGGAAGAGCACAGATACGCAGTATTTT | CAISEISGKSTDTQYF
TRBD1 | . | TRBJ2-7 | TRBV7-6 | TGTGCCAGCAGCTTAGCGGACAGGGGCGAGCAGTACTTC | CASSLADRGEQYF
. | . | TRBJ1-5 | TRBV19 | TGTGCCAGTAGCGACCCCCCAGGGGCGCCGAATCAGCCCCAGCATTTT | CASSDPPGAPNQPQHF
TRBD2 | . | TRBJ2-1 | TRBV28 | TGTGCCAGCAGTTCTCCGACTAGCGGGAACCCCCGGTTCTTC | CASSSPTSGNPRFF
. | . | TRBJ1-6 | TRBV27 | TGTGCCAGCGGTTTCCTTACAGGTTCCCTCCACTTT | CASGFLTGSLHF
TRBD1 | once | TRBJ1-1 | TRBV28 | TGTGCCAGCAGTTCCGGGACAGTCATACCTGAAGCTTTCTTT | CASSSGTVIPEAFF
TRBD1 | . | TRBJ1-5 | TRBV18 | TGTGCCAGCTCACCTAAGCGGACAGGCGGGTCCGGGAATCAGCCCCAGCATTTT | CASSPKRTGGSGNQPQHF
. | . | TRBJ1-2 | TRBV19 | TGTGCCAGTAGTATCCCAGGGGCGAGTGGCTACACCTTC | CASSIPGASGYTF
. | . | TRBJ1-2 | TRBV2 | TGTGCCAGCAGGGCTGGGCGGGGTTCGAATGGCTACACCTTC | CASRAGRGSNGYTF
TRBD2 | . | TRBJ2-3 | TRBV29-1 | TGCAGCTCTGACCCGGGACTAGCGGGAGTACGAGATACGCAGTATTTT | CSSDPGLAGVRDTQYF
TRBD1 | . | TRBJ1-1 | TRBV2 | TGTGCCAGCAGTGTTGGACAGGTGAACACTGAAGCTTTCTTT | CASSVGQVNTEAFF
. | . | TRBJ1-4 | TRBV4-2 | TGTGCCAGCAGCCAAGGCACAAGCGGGGCCCCGGCGACTAATGAAAAACTGTTTTTT | CASSQGTSGAPATNEKLFF
TRBD1 | few | TRBJ1-6 | TRBV7-3 | TGTGCCAGCAGCTGGGGTGACAGGGGTTCACCCCTCCACTTT | CASSWGDRGSPLHF
. | . | TRBJ1-2 | TRBV12-3/TRBV12-4 | TGTGCCAGCAGTTTAAACGGGTATGGCTACACCTTC | CASSLNGYGYTF
. | . | TRBJ2-6 | TRBV29-1 | TGCAGCGTTGTACACGGGTTCTCTGGGGCCAACGTCCTGACTTTC | CSVVHGFSGANVLTF
. | few | TRBJ1-3 | TRBV15 | TGTGCCACCAGATTTGGGCACGAAATAGAGAGAGACACCATATATTTT | CATRFGHEIERDTIYF
. | . | TRBJ2-4 | TRBV12-3/TRBV12-4 | TGTGCCAGCAGTTTCGGGGGTTCGGACATTCAGTACTTC | CASSFGGSDIQYF
. | . | TRBJ2-1 | TRBV19 | TGTGCCAGTAGTTACCTAGTCGATTTGTATCATGAGCAGTTCTTC | CASSYLVDLYHEQFF
TRBD1 | . | TRBJ1-2 | TRBV6-1 | TGTGCCAGCAGTGAAGTAAGGGGGCGAGGAATTCAGAACTATGGCTACACCTTC | CASSEVRGRGIQNYGYTF
TRBD2 | . | TRBJ2-3 | TRBV5-1 | TGCGCCAGCAGCTTGGGGTCTAGCGGGAGTACAGATACGCAGTATTTT | CASSLGSSGSTDTQYF
. | . | TRBJ2-7 | TRBV5-1 | TGCGCCAGCAGCCCCTTAGGGGGGGGATCCTACGAGCAGTACTTC | CASSPLGGGSYEQYF
TRBD2 | . | TRBJ2-5 | TRBV19 | TGTGCCAGTAGTGCCCGGGGGACTAGCGGGAGCCGGGAGACCCAGTACTTC | CASSARGTSGSRETQYF
. | . | TRBJ2-3 | TRBV7-9 | TGTGCCAGCAGACGGCGGGTGCGCACAGATACGCAGTATTTT | CASRRRVRTDTQYF
TRBD2 | few | TRBJ2-2 | TRBV5-1 | TGCGCCAGTGGAGGCGCGGGAGGGCACGGGGAGCTGTTTTTT | CASGGAGGHGELFF
TRBD2 | . | TRBJ2-3 | TRBV19 | TGTGCCAGCCAGGAAGCGGGAGGGCCTCAGGCAGATACGCAGTATTTT | CASQEAGGPQADTQYF
. | once | TRBJ2-2 | TRBV6-5 | TGTGCCAGCAGGCGCGACAGACGCACCGGGGAGCTGTTTTTT | CASRRDRRTGELFF
. | . | TRBJ2-7 | TRBV12-3/TRBV12-4 | TGTGCCAGCAGTTTCGGGGAGACCTACGAGCAGTACTTC | CASSFGETYEQYF
. | . | TRBJ1-5 | TRBV27 | TGTGCCAGCAGTTTAAAGGGGGACCAGCCCCAGCATTTT | CASSLKGDQPQHF
. | . | TRBJ2-5 | TRBV5-4 | TGTGCCAGCAGCTCCAATGAGTGGTACCAAGAGACCCAGTACTTC | CASSSNEWYQETQYF
TRBD1 | . | TRBJ1-4 | TRBV5-1 | TGCGCCAGGGTTCACAGGGGACCTAATGAAAAACTGTTTTTT | CARVHRGPNEKLFF
TRBD2 | few | TRBJ2-7 | TRBV2 | TGTGCCAGCAGTGTCGGACTAGCGGCCTACGAGCAGTACTTC | CASSVGLAAYEQYF
. | . | TRBJ2-5 | TRBV7-3 | TGTGCCAGCAGCCTAGGAGGCACCCAAGAGACCCAGTACTTC | CASSLGGTQETQYF
TRBD1 | . | TRBJ2-5 | TRBV6-2/TRBV6-3 | TGTGCCAGCAGTCCAGGGGGCGCTGGTGAAGAGACCCAGTACTTC | CASSPGGAGEETQYF
. | few | TRBJ1-6 | TRBV28 | TGTGCCAGCACCATGGGTCGGCTGGGAGGGAGGAACAAACCCCTCCACTTT | CASTMGRLGGRNKPLHF
TRBD2 | . | TRBJ2-1 | TRBV5-1 | TGCGCCAGCAGCTATACTAGCGGGAGTAATTACGGGCAGTTCTTC | CASSYTSGSNYGQFF
. | . | TRBJ2-1 | TRBV2 | TGTGCCAGCAAATCTAGCAGACATTCCTACAATGAGCAGTTCTTC | CASKSSRHSYNEQFF
. | . | TRBJ1-1 | TRBV7-9 | TGTGCCAGCAGCTTAGCGCTAGCTGAGGCTAAAGCTTTCTTT | CASSLALAEAKAFF
. | . | TRBJ1-2 | TRBV4-1 | TGCGCCAGCAGCCAAGATATTGGATACAGCTATGGCTACACCTTC | CASSQDIGYSYGYTF
TRBD1 | . | TRBJ1-2 | TRBV6-6 | TGTGCCAGCAGTCCTGCGGGCCGGGACAGCCCCTATGGCTACACCTTC | CASSPAGRDSPYGYTF
TRBD2 | once | TRBJ2-7 | TRBV3-1/TRBV3-2 | TGTGCCAGCAGCCATGCGGGAGCGTCCTACGAGCAGTACTTC | CASSHAGASYEQYF
. | few | TRBJ1-5 | TRBV19 | TGTGCCAGTACTGGTCGGGGACTTCAGCCCCAGCATTTT | CASTGRGLQPQHF
TRBD1 | few | TRBJ1-2 | TRBV9 | TGTGCCAGCAGCGCACCGAAACAGGGGGACACCTTC | CASSAPKQGDTF
TRBD1 | . | TRBJ2-5 | TRBV5-1 | TGCGCCAGCAGCGGGGGACAGTTCCAAGAGACCCAGTACTTC | CASSGGQFQETQYF
. | . | TRBJ1-2 | TRBV3-1/TRBV3-2 | TGTGCCAGCAGCCCCCGGGGGACCGGCCTTGGCTACACCTTC | CASSPRGTGLGYTF
TRBD1 | . | TRBJ2-7 | TRBV28 | TGTGCCAGTATGACAGGGGTCTACGAGCAGTACTTC | CASMTGVYEQYF
. | . | TRBJ1-1 | TRBV6-5 | TGTGCCAGCAGTTGGACCCCAGGGGAACGAGGAGGCCCTTTCTTT | CASSWTPGERGGPFF
TRBD1 | . | TRBJ2-2 | TRBV28 | TGTGCCAGCCAACAAGGGGGCGCAGGCGGGGAGCTGTTTTTT | CASQQGGAGGELFF
TRBD2 | . | TRBJ2-1 | TRBV28 | TGTGCCAGCAGTTTCGGGACTAAGCTCTACGAGCAGTTCTTC | CASSFGTKLYEQFF